This T cell receptor (beta chain) came from a study of cytomegalovirus exposure and HLA in healthy donors. Study-level findings and limits: A missense variant in DCLRE1C was later tied to TCR beta V- and J-gene trimming. CMV serostatus was the sole immune exposure data available.

In its sample, this clone was seen many times. The antigen is unknown. Germline V gene data show CDR1 as SGHRS and CDR2 as YFSETQ. Trimming left V 4 bases short and J 6 bases short, with 17 bases between. The CDR3 has 14 amino acids. With 60 Vbeta and 13 Jbeta primers, the PCR was carried out. Clones were sequenced by immunoSEQ multiplex PCR, and TCRdb holds only the in-frame ones, with some missing. Here the sample spans under 150,000 clones, 80% being singletons. The chain carries TRBV5-1 and TRBJ2-7, with D possibly TRBD1 on 6 matching bases. The source of this sequence is a young man in good health and CMV-seronegative. Sequencing was done on a sample of PBMCs. CDR3: CASSPYRAYGEQYF. The CDR3 DNA reads as TGCGCCAGCAGCCCGTACAGGGCTTACGGCGAGCAGTACTTC.